The rows below give T cell receptor beta chains drawn from one sample of a study of T-cell reconstitution after alpha-beta-depleted transplantation in children. One entry per CDR3 protein, called by TCRdb with MiXCR from the PCR reads. The sample yields hundreds of thousands of distinct CDR3 sequences, approximately 8.4% seen once. The specimen was PBMCs, mostly from graft donor cells, collected 360 days after TCRalphabeta/CD19-depleted stem cell transplant. These receptors were taken from a male patient under 10 years old who had a stem cell transplant for acute myeloid leukemia, so the T cells may come from the graft donor. CDR3s include the opening cysteine and the closing phenylalanine or tryptophan. Fields, in order: D gene, clone size, J gene, V gene, CDR3 length, CDR3 DNA, CDR3 protein. The D gene is left open where the match is weak. Clone size is given for some rows only: seen once, a few or many times, or a class if the clone is expanded.

.,.,TRBJ1-3,TRBV5-1,15,TGCGCCAGCAGCTTGCTGGGGGGCCTTGGAAACACCATATATTTT,CASSLLGGLGNTIYF
TRBD1,.,TRBJ1-5,TRBV24-1,18,TGTGCCACCAGTGAGTCCACCCGGGACAGGGAAGGCAATCAGCCCCAGCATTTT,CATSESTRDREGNQPQHF
.,.,TRBJ2-3,TRBV3-1,14,TGTGCCAGCAGCCAAGGAAGCAACACAGATACGCAGTATTTT,CASSQGSNTDTQYF
.,.,TRBJ1-1,TRBV6-5,14,TGTGCCAGCAGTTACACCACTCGTGAGGAGGAAGCTTTCTTT,CASSYTTREEEAFF
TRBD1,.,TRBJ2-5,TRBV5-1,15,TGCGCCAGCAGCTTCGGACAGGGTCCTCAAGAGACCCAGTACTTC,CASSFGQGPQETQYF
.,few,TRBJ2-2,TRBV20-1,16,TGCAGTGCTAGAGGCGGGCCACACACGAACACCGGGGAGCTGTTTTTT,CSARGGPHTNTGELFF
.,few,TRBJ2-2,TRBV5-1,15,TGCGCCAGCAGCTTAAACCAATTGAACACCGGGGAGCTGTTTTTT,CASSLNQLNTGELFF
TRBD2,many,TRBJ2-7,TRBV30,16,TGTGCCTGGAGGGGGACTAGCGGGAGTTCATCCTACGAGCAGTACTTC,CAWRGTSGSSSYEQYF
.,many,TRBJ2-1,TRBV5-1,15,TGCGCCAGCACTCCTGTTCCTAACTCCTACAATGAGCAGTTCTTC,CASTPVPNSYNEQFF
TRBD2,.,TRBJ2-7,TRBV20-1,16,TGCAGTGCTAGAGATATAGAGACTAGCGGGAGTTACGAGCAGTACTTC,CSARDIETSGSYEQYF
.,few,TRBJ2-7,TRBV7-2,12,TGTGCCAGCAGCCCAAGGGTCTACGAGCAGTACTTC,CASSPRVYEQYF
TRBD1,many,TRBJ2-3,TRBV29-1,15,TGCAGCTTATGGGACAGGGATGGGTATAGAGATACGCAGTATTTT,CSLWDRDGYRDTQYF
.,many,TRBJ2-3,TRBV29-1,14,TGCAGCGCCCCACTGGGGGGAAGCACAGATACGCAGTATTTT,CSAPLGGSTDTQYF
.,.,TRBJ2-2,TRBV29-1,13,TGCAGCGCCGGGACACCCAACACCGGGGAGCTGTTTTTT,CSAGTPNTGELFF
.,few,TRBJ2-1,TRBV29-1,10,TGCAGCGCCGGACGGTATGAGCAGTTCTTC,CSAGRYEQFF
.,.,TRBJ1-2,TRBV15,13,TGTGCCACCAGCAGGGGGGGGGGCGCGGGCTACACCTTC,CATSRGGGAGYTF
.,many,TRBJ2-5,TRBV29-1,14,TGCAGCGTCGAATACAGGGCCCCCCAAGAGACCCAGTACTTC,CSVEYRAPQETQYF
.,.,TRBJ2-5,TRBV3-1,14,TGTGCCAGCAGTGCCCTGCTTCTCCGGGAGACCCAGTACTTC,CASSALLLRETQYF
TRBD1,many,TRBJ1-2,TRBV29-1,12,TGCAGCGTTGGTAGAGGGGGCGACGGCTACACCTTC,CSVGRGGDGYTF
.,few,TRBJ2-3,TRBV5-1,15,TGCGCCAGCAGTAGCAACCCTCAGGGCACAGATACGCAGTATTTT,CASSSNPQGTDTQYF
.,few,TRBJ2-3,TRBV12-3/TRBV12-4,12,TGTGCCAGCAGCCTAACCGAAGATACGCAGTATTTT,CASSLTEDTQYF
.,.,TRBJ2-5,TRBV7-9,12,TGTGCCAGCAGCCCGGGACGAGAGACCCAGTACTTC,CASSPGRETQYF
.,many,TRBJ2-5,TRBV12-3/TRBV12-4,13,TGTGCCAGCGGTCAACTCGGAGGAGAGACCCAGTACTTC,CASGQLGGETQYF
.,.,TRBJ2-3,TRBV20-1,14,TGCAGTGCTCGCTTCGAACCTGGCACAGATACGCAGTATTTT,CSARFEPGTDTQYF
TRBD2,many,TRBJ2-7,TRBV7-2,16,TGTGCCAGCAGCCCTAGGACTAGCGGGACCCCCTACGAGCAGTACTTC,CASSPRTSGTPYEQYF
TRBD2,many,TRBJ2-1,TRBV6-1,15,TGTGCCAGCAAGAGGAAACTAGCGGGAGAGAATGAGCAGTTCTTC,CASKRKLAGENEQFF
.,.,TRBJ2-1,TRBV11-2,15,TGTGCCAGCAGCTCTCCCTTACAGGGATACAATGAGCAGTTCTTC,CASSSPLQGYNEQFF